Each of the 26 T cell receptor beta chains below was sequenced from the same sample in a study of T cells in localized non-small cell lung cancer (dated by TCRdb to about 2020). The library was produced with the immunoSEQ multiplex PCR assay. The immuneACCESS repertoire file appears here via TCRdb, limited to in-frame rearrangements. These files lack a portion of the clones; in checked studies, under half of the deficit traces to unresolved V genes, and the cause of the others is not known. The sample table shows 40,000 to 60,000 clones, and approximately 81% are seen once. More than 15% of the sample is held by the ten biggest clonotypes. The sample was peripheral blood mononuclear cells, taken before any cancer treatment. Source of these receptors: a man aged 35 to 69 with stage III lung adenocarcinoma.

This chain joins TRBV19 and TRBJ2-3, with unresolved D. V gave up 0 bases and J gave up 0 bases, with 7 bases separating them. CDR1 is LNHDA and CDR2 is SQIVND in the germline V gene (reference sequence). The length of the CDR3 is 15 residues. This chain's CDR3 is CASSIDDTSTDTQYF. CDR3 sequence (DNA): TGTGCCAGTAGTATAGACGACACCAGCACAGATACGCAGTATTTT.

This chain joins TRBV6-6 and TRBJ2-2, with D unresolved. CDR3 length: 14 amino acids. Germline CDR1 MNHNY, CDR2 SVGAGI (reference sequence). The V gene lost 2 bases and the J gene lost 2 bases, with 6 bases spanning the gap. CDR3 region: CASSYGRNTGELFF. The CDR3 bases are TGTGCCAGCAGTTACGGGCGAAACACCGGGGAGCTGTTTTTT.

This chain uses TRBV30 with TRBJ2-6; D call uncertain. Germline CDR1 is GTSNPN and CDR2 is SVGIG (reference sequence). Trimming cost V 7 bases and J 1 base, with 14 bases left between them. The CDR3 runs 15 residues. The CDR3 here is CALMATGSGANVLTF. CDR3 nucleotides: TGTGCCTTGATGGCAACGGGTTCTGGGGCCAACGTCCTGACTTTC.

Note on this clone: The sample has other DNA sequences that encode this CDR3 too. This chain joins TRBV6-4 and TRBJ2-2, with 13 bases matching TRBD2. Germline loops: CDR1 MRHNA, CDR2 SNTAGT. CDR3 length: 15 amino acids. Trimming at V came to 9 bases and at J to 5 bases, leaving 6 bases not matched to a gene. CDR3 loop: CASSPGLAGTGELFF. CDR3 nucleotides: TGTGCCAGTAGTCCGGGACTAGCGGGGACCGGGGAGCTGTTTTTT.

The rearrangement links TRBV5-4 to TRBJ2-7, with D perhaps assigned TRBD1 or TRBD2 (5 bases each). The CDR3 is 16 amino acids. CDR1 is SGHNT and CDR2 is YYREEE in the germline V gene (reference sequence). V lost 0 bases to trimming and J lost 6 bases, with 19 bases between them. The CDR3 spells CASSLEWGTGAREQYF. The CDR3 region has the DNA TGTGCCAGCAGCTTGGAATGGGGGACCGGGGCGCGCGAGCAGTACTTC. The variable domain in full, with the rest retrieved from reference TRBV5-4 and TRBJ2-7, is ETGVTQSPTHLIKTRGQQVTLRCSSQSGHNTVSWYQQALGQGPQFIFQYYREEENGRGNFPPRFSGLQFPNYSSELNVNALELDDSALYLCASSLEWGTGAREQYFGPGTRLTVT.

The chain couples TRBV7-2 to TRBJ2-4; D gene uncertain. The V gene's germline CDR1 is SGHTA and CDR2 FQGNSA. The V gene lost 4 bases and the J gene lost 0 bases, with 16 bases spanning the gap. This CDR3 comprises 17 residues. The CDR3 is CASSSRQVFLAKNIQYF. CDR3 DNA sequence: TGTGCCAGCAGCTCCAGGCAGGTGTTCCTAGCCAAAAACATTCAGTACTTC.

The chain uses TRBV10-3 and TRBJ2-3; no reliable D call. Germline V gives CDR1 ENHRY, CDR2 SYGVKD. The CDR3 length is 12 residues. V was cut by 10 bases and J by 1 base, with 9 bases left in between. CDR3 protein: CATSPGTDTQYF. In DNA, the CDR3 is TGTGCCACCTCCCCAGGCACAGATACGCAGTATTTT.

This chain uses TRBV11-1 with TRBJ2-7; 7 positions match TRBD2. CDR1 and CDR2 (germline): SGHAT, FQDESV (reference sequence). V shed 5 bases and J 5 bases; nucleotides not matched to a gene: 9. The CDR3 is 14 amino acids. The CDR3 loop is CASSARGVLDEQYF. Here the CDR3 DNA reads TGTGCCAGCAGCGCCCGGGGGGTACTCGACGAGCAGTACTTC.

This clone was seen more than once but under ten times. The chain joins TRBV30 to TRBJ1-3; D not resolved. Trimming shortened V by 0 bases and J by 7 bases, and 10 bases separated the two germline ends. The CDR3 sequence is 13 residues long. Germline CDR1 and CDR2: GTSNPN and SVGIG (reference sequence). DNA of the CDR3: TGTGCCTGGAGTGTGACGGCCGGGAACACCATATATTTT. Translated: CAWSVTAGNTIYF.

The chain joins TRBV27 to TRBJ2-5; the D is unclear. There are 13 residues in the CDR3. Germline CDR1 MNHEY, CDR2 SMNVEV (reference sequence). Trimming took 3 bases from V and 3 from J, leaving 8 bases between them. The CDR3 region is CASSFSYKETQYF. For the CDR3, the DNA is TGTGCCAGCAGTTTCTCCTATAAAGAGACCCAGTACTTC.

In its sample, this clone was seen once. This CDR3 is also generated by other DNA sequences in the sample. CDR3 amino acids: CAIRGDTSNEQFF. The CDR3 DNA follows: TGTGCCATCCGGGGTGACACCTCCAATGAGCAGTTCTTC. The chain links TRBV10-3 to TRBJ2-1, with D possibly TRBD2 on 5 matching bases. The CDR3 length is 13 residues. Germline values: CDR1 ENHRY, CDR2 SYGVKD. Trimming took 8 bases from V and 6 from J, leaving 14 bases between them.

This chain links TRBV6-5 with TRBJ1-3; the D gene is possibly TRBD1 (6 bases). The CDR3 is 15 amino acids. Germline V gene sequence: CDR1 MNHEY, CDR2 SVGAGI. V lost 0 bases to trimming and J lost 1 base, with 7 bases between them. CDR3 in amino acids: CASSYSQGSGNTIYF. CDR3 in DNA: TGTGCCAGCAGTTACTCCCAGGGGTCTGGAAACACCATATATTTT.

The chain joins TRBV7-9 to TRBJ2-2, with D possibly called TRBD1 or TRBD2 (6 bases each). The CDR3 sequence is 15 residues long. In germline, CDR1 is SEHNR, CDR2 FQNEAQ (reference sequence). The V gene lost 5 bases and the J gene lost 2 bases, with 12 bases spanning the gap. The CDR3 bases are TGTGCCAGCAGCCCCTGGGGGGCCAACACCGGGGAGCTGTTTTTT. Translated, it gives CASSPWGANTGELFF.

This clone was counted a single time. The chain employs TRBV4-1 and TRBJ2-6; the D is unclear. The V end lost 2 bases, the J end lost 2 bases, and 7 bases lay between the germline ends. The CDR3 sequence is 15 residues long. CDR1 and CDR2 from the germline V gene are MGHRA and YSYEKL. CDR3 region: CASSQQSAGANVLTF. The CDR3 bases are TGCGCCAGCAGCCAACAATCCGCTGGGGCCAACGTCCTGACTTTC.

The chain employs TRBV5-1 and TRBJ2-3; TRBD2 matches at 9 bases. CDR3 length equals 14 residues. The V gene end was trimmed by 4 bases and the J gene end by 5 bases; junction bases not matched to a gene: 5. Germline CDR1 reads SGHRS; CDR2 reads YFSETQ. As DNA, the CDR3 is TGCGCCAGCAGCCCGATAGCGGGGGTAGATACGCAGTATTTT. It specifies CASSPIAGVDTQYF.

The rearrangement joins TRBV5-1 to TRBJ2-7; 7 positions match TRBD1. Germline-derived CDR1 and CDR2 are SGHRS and YFSETQ. V was pared by 6 bases and J by 1 base, with 7 bases of the junction left unmatched. CDR3 length: 14 amino acids. CDR3 bases: TGCGCCAGCACGGACAGGTCCTCTTCCTACGAGCAGTACTTC. Its translation: CASTDRSSSYEQYF.

The V and J genes are TRBV28 and TRBJ2-1; no definite D call. The V end was cut by 3 bases, the J end by 3 bases, with 9 bases between. The CDR3 runs 14 residues. Germline CDR1 is MDHEN and CDR2 is SYDVKM. This chain's CDR3 is CASSFDTRYNEQFF. CDR3 sequence (DNA): TGTGCCAGCAGTTTTGACACCCGCTACAATGAGCAGTTCTTC.

The J gene is TRBJ1-5, the V gene TRBV7-3; TRBD1 agrees at 7 bases. The length of the CDR3 is 15 residues. Trimming removed 5 bases from V and 1 base from J; junction bases left unmatched: 5. Germline CDR1 and CDR2: SGHTA and FQGTGA. The CDR3 nucleotides are TGTGCCAGCAGCCCCGGGACAGCCAGCAATCAGCCCCAGCATTTT. It translates to CASSPGTASNQPQHF. The entire variable domain, with the rest obtained from reference TRBV7-3 and TRBJ1-5, is as follows: GAGVSQTPSNKVTEKGKYVELRCDPISGHTALYWYRQSLGQGPEFLIYFQGTGAADDSGLPNDRFFAVRPEGSVSTLKIQRTERGDSAVYLCASSPGTASNQPQHFGDGTRLSIL.

The chain joins TRBV18 to TRBJ1-5; D possibly corresponds to TRBD1 (5 bases). V lost 6 bases and J lost 2, with 14 bases in between. The V gene's germline CDR1 is KGHSH and CDR2 LQKENI. The CDR3 has 15 residues. The CDR3 reads CASSREQVRNQPQHF. In DNA, the CDR3 is TGTGCCAGCTCGCGTGAACAGGTACGCAATCAGCCCCAGCATTTT.

This chain joins TRBV12-2 and TRBJ2-2; TRBD1, as called in the table, went unchecked against the DNA. TRBV12-2 is noted as a pseudogene. The CDR3 totals 16 residues. This chain's CDR3 is CASRLTPGQATGELFF. CDR3 nucleotide sequence: TGTGCAAGTCGCTTAACCCCGGGACAGGCGACCGGGGAGCTGTTTTTT.

The chain couples TRBV11-2 to TRBJ1-6; 8 positions match TRBD1. CDR1 is SGHAT and CDR2 is FQNNGV in the germline V gene. This CDR3 region has 15 residues. V lost 5 bases to trimming and J lost 10 bases; unmatched junction nucleotides: 10. The CDR3 loop reads CASSPRTGRQSPLHF. Written as DNA, the CDR3 is TGTGCCAGCAGCCCAAGGACAGGGAGGCAATCACCCCTCCACTTT.

The chain is built from TRBV12-5 and TRBJ1-5, with D perhaps matching TRBD1 (5 bases). The germline gives CDR1 LGHNT, CDR2 FRNRAP. CDR3 length equals 15 residues. Deletions cut 0 bases from V and 8 bases from J, with 14 bases between. DNA of the CDR3: TGTGCTAGTGGTTTGGTAGAAGTGGGGGGGGAGCCCCAGCATTTT. This encodes CASGLVEVGGEPQHF.

CDR3 residues: CASSSSLWNEQYF. CDR3 DNA: TGTGCCAGCAGCTCAAGCCTCTGGAACGAGCAGTACTTC. The chain joins TRBV11-2 to TRBJ2-7; no clear D gene. V dropped 4 bases and J dropped 5 bases, with 12 bases sitting between them. CDR3 length: 13 residues. The germline V gene has CDR1 SGHAT and CDR2 FQNNGV.

The chain uses TRBV29-1 and TRBJ2-1, with 8 bases fitting TRBD1. The CDR3 runs 13 residues. V was clipped by 6 bases and J by 1 base; unmatched bases: 2. Germline V CDR1 and CDR2: SQVTM, ANQGSEA. The CDR3 region is CSVGQGSYNEQFF. CDR3 nucleotide sequence: TGCAGCGTAGGACAGGGATCCTACAATGAGCAGTTCTTC.

The genes are TRBV12-5 and TRBJ2-7; the match to TRBD1 covers 8 bases. This CDR3 spans 20 amino acids. The V gene end was trimmed by 2 bases and the J gene end by 4 bases; junction bases not matched to a gene: 22. Germline V gene sequence: CDR1 LGHNT, CDR2 FRNRAP. Written as DNA, the CDR3 is TGTGCTAGTGGTTTGATAGAACCCTTTCAGGGGGCAGGTAAGACTTACGAGCAGTACTTC. It translates to CASGLIEPFQGAGKTYEQYF.

The chain couples TRBV2 to TRBJ2-2; 11 bases fit TRBD2. This CDR3 is 16 amino acids long. Looked up from germline, CDR1 is SNHLY and CDR2 is FYNNEI. The ends lost 3 bases at V and 1 base at J; junction bases unmatched: 1. CDR3 sequence reads: CASSDGLAGNTGELFF. The CDR3 coding sequence is TGTGCCAGCAGTGATGGACTAGCGGGGAACACCGGGGAGCTGTTTTTT.